The 3 T cell receptor beta chains given below trace back to one sample, sequenced in a study of blood T cell repertoires in COVID-19. Profiled with immunoSEQ multiplex PCR; TCRdb holds only in-frame clones, not every one. The table includes over 55,000 clones, under 95% detected once. Sequencing used peripheral blood. These receptors originate from a human donor in a cohort sampled during active COVID-19.

This rearrangement joins TRBV2 to TRBJ1-2; a weak D match, TRBD1 (5 bases). Germline CDR1 SNHLY, CDR2 FYNNEI. Trimming shortened V by 1 base and J by 8 bases, and 17 bases separated the two germline ends. The CDR3 has 15 amino acids. This CDR3 reads CASSEGGTNPNGYTF. The CDR3 nucleotides are TGTGCCAGCAGTGAAGGAGGGACTAATCCTAACGGCTACACCTTC.

The chain couples TRBV7-9 to TRBJ2-7, with 14 bases that match TRBD2. The CDR3 is 14 residues long. Germline CDR1 SEHNR, CDR2 FQNEAQ (reference sequence). After removal of 6 bases from V and 4 bases from J, the junction contained 2 bases not matched to a gene. The CDR3 loop is CASRGTSGGYEQYF. The CDR3 DNA reads as TGTGCCAGCAGAGGGACTAGCGGGGGTTACGAGCAGTACTTC.

This chain links TRBV28 with TRBJ2-7; 9 nucleotides agree with TRBD1. J gave up 0 bases and V 1 base, and 16 bases lay outside the gene matches. CDR1 and CDR2 from the germline V gene are MDHEN and SYDVKM. This CDR3 has 20 residues. CDR3 region: CASSLLPRTGVPVSSYEQYF. In nucleotides, the CDR3 is TGTGCCAGCAGTTTATTGCCGCGGACAGGGGTGCCGGTGAGCTCCTACGAGCAGTACTTC.